A selection of T cell receptor beta chains follows, all from one sample in a study of T cells in tuberculosis. Clones were read by immunoSEQ multiplex PCR, and TCRdb kept only the in-frame ones, dropping some. The sample lists 35,000 to 50,000 clones, roughly 94% occurring once. The sequencing input was PBMCs. These receptor sequences come from a donor between 10 and 35 years old with latent tuberculosis or without tuberculosis infection. Some clones in this sample may be carry-over from other donors' samples. CDR3s include the opening cysteine and the closing phenylalanine or tryptophan. D genes are given only for firm matches. Clone size is stated in some rows and not others, as once, few, many or a class when expanded.

>.|TRBJ2-7|TRBV19|.
TGTGCCAGTAGTATAGATCACCAGGGATACTACGAGCAGTACTTC
CASSIDHQGYYEQYF
>.|TRBJ2-2|TRBV5-5|.
TGTGCCAGCAGCTGGGCTGCAGGGTGGGACACCGGGGAGCTGTTTTTT
CASSWAAGWDTGELFF
>.|TRBJ2-6|TRBV29-1|TRBD1
TGCAGCGGGGGGACAGAGACCGTCCTGACTTTC
CSGGTETVLTF
>few|TRBJ2-4|TRBV28|.
TGTGCCAGCAGTGCCAACTTAGCCAAAAACATTCAGTACTTC
CASSANLAKNIQYF
>once|TRBJ2-1|TRBV5-1|TRBD1
TGCGCCAGCAGCGCACCGGGACAGTACAATGAGCAGTTCTTC
CASSAPGQYNEQFF
>.|TRBJ1-1|TRBV9|.
TGTGCCAGCAGCCGCGCGGTGAACACTGAAGCTTTCTTT
CASSRAVNTEAFF
>.|TRBJ1-3|TRBV4-2|TRBD1
TGTGCCAGCAGCCAAGATCGTTTTTATGGTGAGGGGGCGAGGGGAAACACCATATATTTT
CASSQDRFYGEGARGNTIYF
>.|TRBJ2-7|TRBV7-2|TRBD2
TGTGCCAGCAGCTTTTATTCTGGGGGGGGAGACGAGCAGTACTTC
CASSFYSGGGDEQYF
>medium-sized|TRBJ2-1|TRBV25-1|.
TGTGCCAGCAGTGAATATCTCACAGGGAATGAGCAGTTCTTC
CASSEYLTGNEQFF
>.|TRBJ1-1|TRBV5-1|.
TGCGCCAGCAGGGACACACCGAACACTGAAGCTTTCTTT
CASRDTPNTEAFF
>.|TRBJ2-1|TRBV5-6|.
TGTGCCAGCAGCTTACTTGGCCAGGCCTACAATGAGCAGTTCTTC
CASSLLGQAYNEQFF
>.|TRBJ1-2|TRBV5-1|.
TGCGCCAGCAGCTTGGGTCCCACAGGGAACTATGGCTACACCTTC
CASSLGPTGNYGYTF
>once|TRBJ2-7|TRBV28|TRBD2
TGTGCCAGCGGGAGTCTAGCGGGGTCTGGTGAGCAGTACTTC
CASGSLAGSGEQYF
>.|TRBJ1-5|TRBV10-3|TRBD1
TGTGCCATCAGTGAGTCGAGGACAGGGCTCAATCAGCCCCAGCATTTT
CAISESRTGLNQPQHF
>.|TRBJ1-3|TRBV10-3|.
TGTGCCATCAGTGAGTCCCAGGGCGATAGTGGAAACACCATATATTTT
CAISESQGDSGNTIYF
>.|TRBJ1-2|TRBV4-3|.
TGCGCCAGCAGCCAAGATGGCAGGGGCTATGGCTACACCTTC
CASSQDGRGYGYTF
>.|TRBJ2-7|TRBV9|.
TGTGCCAGCAGCTCAGAAGCTAGCTGGGTTCCCTACGAGCAGTACTTC
CASSSEASWVPYEQYF
>.|TRBJ2-5|TRBV29-1|.
TGCAGCGTTAGGAGACGGGAGACCCAGTACTTC
CSVRRRETQYF
>.|TRBJ1-4|TRBV7-2|.
TGTGCCAGCAGCCCCCGACAGGCCCCTAATGAAAAACTGTTTTTT
CASSPRQAPNEKLFF
>.|TRBJ1-1|TRBV19|.
TGTGCCAGTAGCCCTCTGTGGGGGGAAAACACTGAAGCTTTCTTT
CASSPLWGENTEAFF
>.|TRBJ2-1|TRBV27|TRBD1
TGTGCCAGCAGTTTGGACAGGGTTGCCTACAATGAGCAGTTCTTC
CASSLDRVAYNEQFF
>.|TRBJ1-4|TRBV18|TRBD1
TGTGCCAGCTCTCCAAGCAGGGGGCAAGAAGAAAAACTGTTTTTT
CASSPSRGQEEKLFF
>.|TRBJ1-1|TRBV5-1|.
TGCGCCAGCAGCTTCATGCCGGGACTGATGAACACTGAAGCTTTCTTT
CASSFMPGLMNTEAFF
>once|TRBJ2-1|TRBV27|TRBD2
TGTGCCAGCAGTCTAGCGGGGGACAATGAGCAGTTCTTC
CASSLAGDNEQFF
>once|TRBJ2-6|TRBV7-6|TRBD1
TGTGCCAGCAGCTTACCACCTGTCCCGGGACAGGTTTACGGGCCTGGGGCCAACGTCCTGACTTTC
CASSLPPVPGQVYGPGANVLTF
>.|TRBJ2-7|TRBV27|.
TGTGCCAGCAGTTTGGGCAGCGGGTACGAGCAGTACTTC
CASSLGSGYEQYF
>once|TRBJ2-1|TRBV14|TRBD2
TGTGCCAGCAGCCAAGAGCTGGGACCGGGACTAGCATCTAGGTGGGCCTACAATGAGCAGTTCTTC
CASSQELGPGLASRWAYNEQFF
>.|TRBJ2-7|TRBV6-6|TRBD1
TGTGCCAGCAGTTACGCAGGGGGTCGATACGAGCAGTACTTC
CASSYAGGRYEQYF
>.|TRBJ2-1|TRBV4-3|.
TGCGCCAGCAGCCAAGCTTTAGCGGACTACAATGAGCAGTTCTTC
CASSQALADYNEQFF
>few|TRBJ2-1|TRBV4-3|.
TGCGCCAGCAGCCAAGAGAGTAGCGAGACCTACAATGAGCAGTTCTTC
CASSQESSETYNEQFF
>.|TRBJ1-1|TRBV5-6|TRBD1
TGTGCCAGCAGCTTGAGGGTAACAGGGGGCCAGGCCGAAGCTTTCTTT
CASSLRVTGGQAEAFF
>.|TRBJ1-1|TRBV5-6|.
TGTGCCAGCAGCCCAGGGTGGGGCACTGAAGCTTTCTTT
CASSPGWGTEAFF
>.|TRBJ1-2|TRBV9|.
TGTGCCAGCAGCGTTCAGGGAGGGTGGAGAGGGGGCTACACCTTC
CASSVQGGWRGGYTF
>.|TRBJ2-1|TRBV5-6|TRBD2
TGTGCCAGCAGCTTTCGGACTAGCGGGACGTCCTACAATGAGCAGTTCTTC
CASSFRTSGTSYNEQFF
>.|TRBJ2-1|TRBV13|TRBD1
TGTGCCAGCAGCTTAGAGGGGACAGGCGGCTACAATGAGCAGTTCTTC
CASSLEGTGGYNEQFF
>.|TRBJ2-5|TRBV6-5|TRBD1
TGTGCCAGCAGTTACTTTCTACAGGGGGTCGAGACCCAGTACTTC
CASSYFLQGVETQYF
>.|TRBJ1-1|TRBV30|.
TGTGCCTGGAGTGTGAGAGTGATGAACACTGAAGCTTTCTTT
CAWSVRVMNTEAFF
>.|TRBJ2-5|TRBV30|TRBD2
TGTGCCTGGGGGACTAGCGGGAGAGAGTTTGAGACCCAGTACTTC
CAWGTSGREFETQYF
>.|TRBJ2-7|TRBV19|TRBD1
TGTGCCTGTGGGTCCGGGACAGGGACCTCCTACGAGCAGTACTTC
CACGSGTGTSYEQYF
>.|TRBJ2-3|TRBV5-1|.
TGCGCCAGCAGCTTGGACCTTACTAGCACAGATACGCAGTATTTT
CASSLDLTSTDTQYF
>.|TRBJ2-3|TRBV29-1|.
TGCAGCGTTGCGTTTTCTAGCACAGATACGCAGTATTTT
CSVAFSSTDTQYF
>.|TRBJ2-5|TRBV6-5|.
TGTGCCAGCAGTTACGGGACACCAAGGGAGACCCAGTACTTC
CASSYGTPRETQYF
>.|TRBJ2-7|TRBV7-2|.
TGTGCCAGCAGCTTAGCCCAGGCGACTAGTTACGAGCAGTACTTC
CASSLAQATSYEQYF
>.|TRBJ1-1|TRBV5-6|.
TGTGCCAGCAGCTTCAACACTAGGTCGAACACTGAAGCTTTCTTT
CASSFNTRSNTEAFF
>.|TRBJ1-5|TRBV7-9|.
TGTGCCAGCAGCCCAGGCAATCGGCCCCAGCATTTT
CASSPGNRPQHF
>once|TRBJ2-7|TRBV4-3|TRBD2
TGCGCCAGCAGCCACGGGACTAGCGGGGCCTACGAGCAGTACTTC
CASSHGTSGAYEQYF
>.|TRBJ1-4|TRBV23-1|.
TGCGCCAGCAGTCAATCGAGACAAGGTGTAAGGTTTGATGAAAAACTGTTTTTT
CASSQSRQGVRFDEKLFF
>few|TRBJ2-1|TRBV4-3|TRBD2
TGCGCCAGCAGCCAAGTGGCGGGAGGATTCGATGAGCAGTTCTTC
CASSQVAGGFDEQFF
>.|TRBJ2-1|TRBV5-1|TRBD2
TGCGCCAGCAGCTTGGAGGGGACTACGACCTACAATGAGCAGTTCTTC
CASSLEGTTTYNEQFF
>.|TRBJ2-1|TRBV4-3|TRBD2
TGCGCCAGCAGCCAAGATCGGAGCGGGAGGGCCACCGATGAGCAGTTCTTC
CASSQDRSGRATDEQFF
>.|TRBJ2-3|TRBV28|.
TGTGCCAGCAGTTTTGTGGGGAGACCAGATACGCAGTATTTT
CASSFVGRPDTQYF
>.|TRBJ2-1|TRBV21-1|.
TGTGCCAGCAGAATTAGCGGAAACGCGACGGGTGAGCAGTTCTTC
CASRISGNATGEQFF
>.|TRBJ1-3|TRBV9|.
TGTGCCAGCAGCGTAGACAGCTCTGGAAACACCATATATTTT
CASSVDSSGNTIYF
>.|TRBJ2-7|TRBV15|TRBD2
TGTGCCACCAAAATCCGGGAGGGCCTATACGAGCAGTACTTC
CATKIREGLYEQYF
>.|TRBJ2-7|TRBV4-3|TRBD1
TGCGCCAGCAGCCAAGAGGAGACAGGGGCGGACGAGCAGTACTTC
CASSQEETGADEQYF
>.|TRBJ1-2|TRBV11-1|TRBD1
TGTGCCAGCAGCCTGGGCCCGGGACAGGGGAATGGCTACACCTTC
CASSLGPGQGNGYTF
>.|TRBJ2-4|TRBV5-1|TRBD1
TGCGCCAGCAGCCTCAAGGACAGGGTGGATGACATTCAGTACTTC
CASSLKDRVDDIQYF
>.|TRBJ1-1|TRBV28|.
TGTGCCAGCACCCTACAGGGACGGACTGAAGCTTTCTTT
CASTLQGRTEAFF
>once|TRBJ2-7|TRBV5-1|TRBD1
TGCGCCAGCAGCTTCTCAGGGGGAGTCTCCTACGAGCAGTACTTC
CASSFSGGVSYEQYF